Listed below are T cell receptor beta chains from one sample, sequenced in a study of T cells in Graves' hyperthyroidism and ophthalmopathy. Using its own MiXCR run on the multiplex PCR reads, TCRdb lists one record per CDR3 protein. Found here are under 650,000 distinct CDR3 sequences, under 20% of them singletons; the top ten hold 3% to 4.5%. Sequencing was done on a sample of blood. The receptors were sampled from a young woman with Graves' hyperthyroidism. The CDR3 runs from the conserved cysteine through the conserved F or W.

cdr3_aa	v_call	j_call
CASSDPGVAGANVLTF	TRBV9	TRBJ2-6
CASSFLAYQNTGELFF	TRBV11-3	TRBJ2-2
CASSQDHWREISYEQYF	TRBV4-3	TRBJ2-7
CASSSGSGGGGRNTEAFF	TRBV28	TRBJ1-1
CASNLSGGGGEKLFF	TRBV12-3/TRBV12-4	TRBJ1-4
CAWGVQGTQYF	TRBV30	TRBJ2-5
CASRAGTGDNEQFF	TRBV3-1	TRBJ2-1
CASSRTTGYQETQYF	TRBV5-1	TRBJ2-5
CASSYSMVGYEQFF	TRBV6-5	TRBJ2-1
CASSVRTGTGGGEQYF	TRBV7-2	TRBJ2-7
CASSFDATTRGEQFF	TRBV12-3/TRBV12-4	TRBJ2-1
CASSELAGVADTQYF	TRBV6-1	TRBJ2-3
CSVRYQETQYF	TRBV29-1	TRBJ2-5
CATSDLKFGGTETQYF	TRBV24-1	TRBJ2-5
CASSSQGAGGYTF	TRBV6-2/TRBV6-3	TRBJ1-2
CASSPGDYSGSYGYTF	TRBV28	TRBJ1-2
CASSINRAYEQYF	TRBV6-1	TRBJ2-7
CASSLNPGQGNSPLHF	TRBV7-8	TRBJ1-6
CSATLGGGTYNEQFF	TRBV20-1	TRBJ2-1
CSASPGLATDTQYF	TRBV20-1	TRBJ2-3
CAWSTYLGQGITEAFF	TRBV30	TRBJ1-1
CASSPRDKVSGANVLTF	TRBV7-8	TRBJ2-6